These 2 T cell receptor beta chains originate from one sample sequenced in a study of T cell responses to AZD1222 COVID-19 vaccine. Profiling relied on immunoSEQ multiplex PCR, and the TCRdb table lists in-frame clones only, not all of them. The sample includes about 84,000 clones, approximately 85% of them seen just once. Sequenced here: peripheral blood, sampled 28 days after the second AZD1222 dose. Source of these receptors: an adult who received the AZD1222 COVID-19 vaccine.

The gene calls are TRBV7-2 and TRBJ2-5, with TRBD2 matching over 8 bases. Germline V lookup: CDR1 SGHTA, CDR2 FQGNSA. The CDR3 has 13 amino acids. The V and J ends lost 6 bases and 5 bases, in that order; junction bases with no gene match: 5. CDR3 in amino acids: CASSSGEGETQYF. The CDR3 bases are TGTGCCAGCAGTAGCGGGGAGGGTGAGACCCAGTACTTC. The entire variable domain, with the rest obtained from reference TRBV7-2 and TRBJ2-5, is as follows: GAGVSQSPSNKVTEKGKDVELRCDPISGHTALYWYRQSLGQGLEFLIYFQGNSAPDKSGLPSDRFSAERTGGSVSTLTIQRTQQEDSAVYLCASSSGEGETQYFGPGTRLLVL.

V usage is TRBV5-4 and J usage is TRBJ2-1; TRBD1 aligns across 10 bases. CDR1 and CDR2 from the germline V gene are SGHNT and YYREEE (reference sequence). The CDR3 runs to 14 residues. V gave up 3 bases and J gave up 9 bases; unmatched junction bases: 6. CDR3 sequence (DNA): TGTGCCAGCAGCTGGGGGACAGGGGTTGGTGAGCAGTTCTTC. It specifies CASSWGTGVGEQFF.